This entry concerns a single T cell receptor (beta chain). The sample originates from a study of blood T cell repertoires in COVID-19. Looking at the study overall: Sites across the United States, Italy and Spain contributed samples from acute and convalescent COVID-19. PBMCs, B-cell-depleted T cells, or T cells provided the cDNA or gDNA that made up the material.

Trimming shortened V by 6 bases and J by 4 bases, and 7 bases separated the two germline ends. This CDR3 is built from 11 residues. CDR1 LGHDT and CDR2 YNNKEL come from the germline V gene (reference sequence). In the study's own analysis: Scientists estimated how many nucleated cells there were by amplifying reference gene primers. Some clones are missing from TCRdb's copy, which holds only in-frame ones; the method was immunoSEQ multiplex PCR. V and J calls and clone size are those listed in that table; D and trimming were worked out from the DNA. Of some 370,000 clones listed, around 90% are singletons.

Sequences were obtained from peripheral blood. This clonotype was obtained from a young man with active or convalescent COVID-19. The chain employs TRBV3-1 (or the pseudogene TRBV3-2) and TRBJ2-7, with D possibly being TRBD1 (6 bases). The CDR3 reads CASRGGYEQYF. CDR3 nucleotides: TGTGCCAGCAGAGGGGGTTACGAGCAGTACTTC.